Listed here is a single TCR beta chain. Its target is unknown. The sample comes from a study of cytomegalovirus exposure and HLA in healthy donors. Looking at the study overall: Of 398 genotyped donors, roughly 80% clustered with self-reported Caucasian donors. Study-wide results and caveats: Later analysis suggested most CMV-associated TCR beta chains were HLA-restricted. A later analysis, which compared TCR beta chains of equal frequency, found the HLA-associated ones more clonally expanded.

The CDR3 is made up of 12 amino acids. Germline values: CDR1 LNHDA, CDR2 SQIVND (reference sequence). The ends were cut back, 3 bases at V and 7 bases at J, with 9 bases in the middle. It was with 60 Vbeta and 13 Jbeta primers that the PCR ran. Produced via immunoSEQ multiplex PCR; TCRdb's table is partial and in-frame only. Among 60,000 to 75,000 clones listed, 70% to 75% were seen once. Sequencing input: PBMCs. This sequence originates from a woman aged 25-40 years in good health and CMV-seropositive. The chain uses TRBV19 and TRBJ1-2, with a tentative D call TRBD1 (5 bases). CDR3 loop: CASSMGRAGYTF. The CDR3 DNA is TGTGCCAGTAGTATGGGCAGGGCTGGCTACACCTTC. The full variable domain, completed using reference TRBV19 and TRBJ1-2, is DGGITQSPKYLFRKEGQNVTLSCEQNLNHDAMYWYRQDPGQGLRLIYYSQIVNDFQKGDIAEGYSVSREKKESFPLTVTSAQKNPTAFYLCASSMGRAGYTFGSGTRLTVV.